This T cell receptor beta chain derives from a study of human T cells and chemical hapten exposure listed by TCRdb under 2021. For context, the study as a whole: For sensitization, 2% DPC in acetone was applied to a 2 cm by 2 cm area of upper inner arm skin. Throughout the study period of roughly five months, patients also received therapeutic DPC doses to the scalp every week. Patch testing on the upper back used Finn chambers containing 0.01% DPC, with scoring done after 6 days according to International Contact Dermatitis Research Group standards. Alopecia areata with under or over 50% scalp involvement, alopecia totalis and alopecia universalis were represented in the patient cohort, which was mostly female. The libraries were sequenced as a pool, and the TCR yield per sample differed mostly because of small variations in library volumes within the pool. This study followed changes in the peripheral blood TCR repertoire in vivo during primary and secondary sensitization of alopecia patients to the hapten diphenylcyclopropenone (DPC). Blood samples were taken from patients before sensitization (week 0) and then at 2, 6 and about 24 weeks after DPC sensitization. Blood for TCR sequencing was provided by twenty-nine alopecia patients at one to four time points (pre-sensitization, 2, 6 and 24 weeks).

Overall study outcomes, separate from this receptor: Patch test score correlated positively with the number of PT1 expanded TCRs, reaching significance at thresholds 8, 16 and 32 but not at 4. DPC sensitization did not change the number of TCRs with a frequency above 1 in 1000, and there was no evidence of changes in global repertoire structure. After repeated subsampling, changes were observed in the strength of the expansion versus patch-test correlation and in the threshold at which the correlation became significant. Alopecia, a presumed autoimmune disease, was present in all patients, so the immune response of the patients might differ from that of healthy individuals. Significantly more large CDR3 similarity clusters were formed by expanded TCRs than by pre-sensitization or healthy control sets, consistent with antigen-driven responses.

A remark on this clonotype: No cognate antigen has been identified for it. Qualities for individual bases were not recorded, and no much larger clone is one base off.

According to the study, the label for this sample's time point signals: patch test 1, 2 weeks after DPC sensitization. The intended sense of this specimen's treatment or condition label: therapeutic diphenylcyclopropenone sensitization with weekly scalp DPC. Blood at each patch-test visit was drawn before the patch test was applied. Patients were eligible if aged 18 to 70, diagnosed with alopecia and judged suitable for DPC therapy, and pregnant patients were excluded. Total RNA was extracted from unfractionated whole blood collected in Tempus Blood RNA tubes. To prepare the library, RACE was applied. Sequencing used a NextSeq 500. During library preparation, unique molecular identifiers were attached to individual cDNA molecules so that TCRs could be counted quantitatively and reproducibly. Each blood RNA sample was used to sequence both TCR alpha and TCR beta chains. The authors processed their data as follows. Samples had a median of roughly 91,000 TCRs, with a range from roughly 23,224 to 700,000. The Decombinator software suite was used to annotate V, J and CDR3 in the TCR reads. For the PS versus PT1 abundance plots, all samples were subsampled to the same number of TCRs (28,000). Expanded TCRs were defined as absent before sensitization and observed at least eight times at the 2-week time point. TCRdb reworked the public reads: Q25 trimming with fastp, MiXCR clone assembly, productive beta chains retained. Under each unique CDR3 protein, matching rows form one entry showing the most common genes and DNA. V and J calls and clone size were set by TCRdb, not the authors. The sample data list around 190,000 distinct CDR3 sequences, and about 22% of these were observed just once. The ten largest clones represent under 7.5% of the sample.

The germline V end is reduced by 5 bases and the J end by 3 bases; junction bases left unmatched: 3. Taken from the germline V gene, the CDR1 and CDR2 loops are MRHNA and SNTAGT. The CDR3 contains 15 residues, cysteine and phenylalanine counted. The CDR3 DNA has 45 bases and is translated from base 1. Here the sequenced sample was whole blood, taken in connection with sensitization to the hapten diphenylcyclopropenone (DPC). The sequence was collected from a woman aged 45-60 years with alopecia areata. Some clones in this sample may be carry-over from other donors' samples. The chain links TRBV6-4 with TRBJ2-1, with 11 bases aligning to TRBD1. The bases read TGTGCCAGCAGTCCCGGGACAGGGGGCTACAATGAGCAGTTCTTC. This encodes CASSPGTGGYNEQFF.